The clone carrying this T cell receptor (beta chain) is a singleton in its sample. The record originates from a study of T-cell memory formation after mild COVID-19. The V gene's germline CDR1 is SGHVS and CDR2 FQNEAQ. V was pared by 1 base and J by 4 bases, with 23 bases between. The CDR3 has 19 amino acids. TCRdb reanalysed the 5' RACE reads using MiXCR and keeps one entry per CDR3 protein. This table has under 200,000 distinct CDR3 sequences, 10% to 15% appearing once. The source of this sequence is a man younger than 30 who had mild COVID-19 (a few samples of this study predate the infection). Cell type and time point are not known. This rearrangement joins TRBV7-8 to TRBJ2-1; TRBD1 might be the D (5 bases). Sample: PBMCs or a T cell subset sorted from them (not recorded which). CDR3 region: CASSLDGRRVSHSYNEQFF. The CDR3 DNA reads TGTGCCAGCAGCTTAGACGGGCGCAGGGTCAGTCATTCTTACAATGAGCAGTTCTTC.